The 28 T cell receptor beta chains reported below all come from one sample, sequenced in a study of shared clonotypes between healthy human individuals. Data came from immunoSEQ multiplex PCR; TCRdb stores just in-frame clones and leaves some out. The data contain some 380,000 clones, 90% to 98% of them singletons. The sequenced sample consisted of memory CD8+ T cells sorted from blood. Subset in this sample: CD45RO+ cells pooled with CCR7-negative TemRA cells. The origin of the receptors is a man aged 25-45 years in good health.

The chain couples TRBV4-1 to TRBJ2-1; D gene ambiguous. V lost 0 bases to trimming and J lost 5 bases, with 8 bases between them. The CDR3 runs 14 residues. Germline loops: CDR1 MGHRA, CDR2 YSYEKL. CDR3 loop: CASSQEKSDNEQFF. In nucleotides, the CDR3 is TGCGCCAGCAGCCAAGAGAAAAGCGACAATGAGCAGTTCTTC.

The chain employs TRBV7-9 and TRBJ2-7, with TRBD2 matching over 13 bases. Germline CDR1 and CDR2: SEHNR and FQNEAQ (reference sequence). The J segment lost 1 base and the V segment lost 4 bases, leaving 4 bases of the junction unmatched. The CDR3 contains 16 residues. The CDR3 reads CASSSRLAGGSYEQYF. The CDR3 DNA sequence: TGTGCCAGCAGCTCCCGACTAGCGGGGGGTTCCTACGAGCAGTACTTC.

J is TRBJ2-6 and V is TRBV5-1, with 9 positions matching TRBD1. V gave up 3 bases and J gave up 0 bases; unmatched junction bases: 7. Looked up from germline, CDR1 is SGHRS and CDR2 is YFSETQ. This CDR3 comprises 18 residues. Here the CDR3 reads CASSSTGGFYSGANVLTF. In DNA form, the CDR3 reads TGCGCCAGCAGCTCCACAGGGGGCTTCTACTCTGGGGCCAACGTCCTGACTTTC.

The V call is TRBV5-4, the J call TRBJ2-3, with 7 bases identical to TRBD1. This CDR3 comprises 15 residues. V was pared by 2 bases and J by 0 bases, with 3 bases of the junction left unmatched. Germline V CDR1 and CDR2: SGHNT, YYREEE (reference sequence). The CDR3 coding sequence is TGTGCCAGCAGCTTTGTGGACAGGAGCACAGATACGCAGTATTTT. Translating it yields CASSFVDRSTDTQYF.

The rearrangement uses TRBV7-9 and TRBJ1-2, with 10 bases aligning to TRBD1. This CDR3 region has 13 residues. Germline V CDR1 and CDR2: SEHNR, FQNEAQ (reference sequence). Trimming at V came to 5 bases and at J to 7 bases, leaving 4 bases not matched to a gene. CDR3 bases: TGTGCCAGCAGCGAGGGACAGGGGAGTGGCTACACCTTC. Translation gives CASSEGQGSGYTF.

This chain connects TRBV30 to TRBJ2-1; D is undetermined. Germline CDR1 reads GTSNPN; CDR2 reads SVGIG (reference sequence). V was shortened by 2 bases and J by 5 bases, with 10 bases between the two germline ends. The length of the CDR3 is 13 residues. The CDR3, as DNA: TGTGCCTGGAGTCCCTCCCTCGACAATGAGCAGTTCTTC. Protein: CAWSPSLDNEQFF.

This clone was counted a single time. This chain joins TRBV13 and TRBJ2-3, with 10 bases identical to TRBD2. CDR1 and CDR2 from the germline V gene are PRHDT and FYEKMQ (reference sequence). Trimming cost V 5 bases and J 2 bases; bases outside gene matches: 7. There are 16 residues in the CDR3. CDR3 amino acids: CASSERTSGPTDTQYF. CDR3 bases: TGTGCCAGCAGCGAACGGACTAGCGGTCCCACAGATACGCAGTATTTT. Drawing the rest from reference TRBV13 and TRBJ2-3, the complete variable domain is AAGVIQSPRHLIKEKRETATLKCYPIPRHDTVYWYQQGPGQDPQFLISFYEKMQSDKGSIPDRFSAQQFSDYHSELNMSSLELGDSALYFCASSERTSGPTDTQYFGPGTRLTVL.

The rearrangement links TRBV6-5 to TRBJ1-3; D call uncertain. Per the germline V gene, CDR1 is MNHEY and CDR2 is SVGAGI. The CDR3 extends over 16 amino acids. Trimming removed 4 bases at V and 0 bases at J, with 13 bases between. The CDR3 reads CASSFGHSYSGNTIYF. CDR3 DNA: TGTGCCAGCAGTTTCGGCCACTCTTACTCTGGAAACACCATATATTTT.

This clone was found once. The rearrangement uses TRBV16 and TRBJ2-7, with 10 bases lining up with TRBD1. The CDR3 extends over 15 amino acids. CDR1 is KGHSY and CDR2 is FQNENV in the germline V gene. With V trimmed by 2 bases and J by 1 base, 2 bases remained unmatched. The CDR3 region has the DNA TGTGCCAGCAGCCAAAAGGACAGGGGGTCCTACGAGCAGTACTTC. It translates to CASSQKDRGSYEQYF.

The chain has TRBV7-6 and TRBJ2-2; 9 bases align to TRBD2. Germline lookup yields CDR1 SGHVS and CDR2 FNYEAQ. J lost 5 bases, V lost 3 bases, and 7 bases had no gene match. This CDR3 contains 16 residues. The CDR3 loop reads CASSFIAGVVTGELFF. Written as DNA, the CDR3 is TGTGCCAGCAGCTTTATAGCGGGAGTGGTGACCGGGGAGCTGTTTTTT. Looking up the rest from reference TRBV7-6 and TRBJ2-2 gives the full variable domain: GAGVSQSPRYKVTKRGQDVALRCDPISGHVSLYWYRQALGQGPEFLTYFNYEAQQDKSGLPNDRFSAERPEGSISTLTIQRTEQRDSAMYRCASSFIAGVVTGELFFGEGSRLTVL.

This chain links TRBV5-6 with TRBJ2-3; the D gene could be TRBD1 or TRBD2 (5 bases each). Germline values: CDR1 SGHDT, CDR2 YYEEEE. This CDR3 is 17 amino acids long. Trimming removed 3 bases from V and 4 bases from J, with 21 bases in between. The CDR3 reads CASSWRPGRPWADTQYF. CDR3 nucleotide sequence: TGTGCCAGCAGCTGGAGACCGGGACGTCCTTGGGCAGATACGCAGTATTTT. The whole variable domain, remainder taken from reference TRBV5-6 and TRBJ2-3, is DAGVTQSPTHLIKTRGQQVTLRCSPKSGHDTVSWYQQALGQGPQFIFQYYEEEERQRGNFPDRFSGHQFPNYSSELNVNALLLGDSALYLCASSWRPGRPWADTQYFGPGTRLTVL.

As for this clone: The identical CDR3 is also encoded by other nucleotide sequences in the sample. The chain joins TRBV30 to TRBJ2-5, with D unclear. The CDR3 contains 11 residues. Trimming took off 0 bases at V and 5 bases at J, with 4 bases between the two ends. Germline CDR1 reads GTSNPN; CDR2 reads SVGIG (reference sequence). The CDR3 sequence is CAWSVWETQYF. CDR3 nucleotide sequence: TGTGCCTGGAGTGTATGGGAGACCCAGTACTTC.

A remark on this clone: A junction boundary mismatches the germline segment, possibly from a read error. This chain links TRBV30 with TRBJ1-2; 10 bases are a match to TRBD1. The CDR3 has 16 residues. Germline V lookup: CDR1 GTSNPN, CDR2 SVGIG (reference sequence). The DNA for the CDR3 is TGTGCCTGGAGTGTACGACAGGGGGCCATCCCTTATGTCTACACCTTC. Its protein product is CAWSVRQGAIPYVYTF.

The chain joins TRBV7-6 to TRBJ2-1; a weak D match, TRBD1 (5 bases). The V gene lost 2 bases and the J gene lost 7 bases, with 6 bases spanning the gap. The CDR3 spans 12 residues. Germline loops: CDR1 SGHVS, CDR2 FNYEAQ. The CDR3: CASSLQGNEQFF. CDR3 DNA: TGTGCCAGCAGCTTACAGGGTAATGAGCAGTTCTTC.

This clone was recorded once. This chain links TRBV11-1 with TRBJ1-1, with TRBD1 matching over 10 bases. CDR1 is SGHAT, CDR2 FQDESV, per germline (reference sequence). CDR3 length: 17 residues. The ends lost 5 bases at V and 1 base at J; junction bases unmatched: 10. CDR3 protein: CASSTRDRGLGNTEAFF. CDR3 in DNA: TGTGCCAGCAGCACCAGGGACAGGGGATTAGGGAACACTGAAGCTTTCTTT. The whole variable domain, remainder taken from reference TRBV11-1 and TRBJ1-1, is EAEVAQSPRYKITEKSQAVAFWCDPISGHATLYWYRQILGQGPELLVQFQDESVVDDSQLPKDRFSAERLKGVDSTLKIQPAELGDSAMYLCASSTRDRGLGNTEAFFGQGTRLTVV.

The chain carries TRBV28 and TRBJ1-3; D is ambiguous. The V and J ends lost 7 bases and 4 bases respectively, with 8 bases between them. The CDR3 sequence is 12 residues long. Germline-derived CDR1 and CDR2 are MDHEN and SYDVKM. CDR3 coding DNA: TGTGCCAGCAATACTGCCGGAAACACCATATATTTT. This gives the protein CASNTAGNTIYF.

The chain is built from TRBV11-2 and TRBJ2-3; D may be TRBD2 (6 bases). Trimming cost V 1 base and J 4 bases, with 15 bases left between them. This CDR3 comprises 16 residues. Germline V gene sequence: CDR1 SGHAT, CDR2 FQNNGV. CDR3 nucleotides: TGTGCCAGCAGCTTAGTACCAGGGAGGTTCGCAGATACGCAGTATTTT. Translating gives CASSLVPGRFADTQYF.

The rearrangement uses TRBV28 and TRBJ2-6; unclear D gene. CDR1 and CDR2 (germline): MDHEN, SYDVKM. V was pared by 8 bases and J by 0 bases, with 17 bases between. The CDR3 loop spans 17 amino acids. CDR3 nucleotides: TGTGCCAGCGTTAACGACCGCCTCTCCTCTGGGGCCAACGTCCTGACTTTC. Translating gives CASVNDRLSSGANVLTF.

V and J are TRBV7-3 and TRBJ2-3; D possibly corresponds to TRBD2 (5 bases). The CDR3 length is 15 residues. CDR1 is SGHTA, CDR2 FQGTGA, per germline. Trimming cost V 1 base and J 5 bases, with 13 bases left between them. CDR3 DNA: TGTGCCAGCAGCTTAAGTGCGGGTGTGGGAGATACGCAGTATTTT. This codes for CASSLSAGVGDTQYF.

With regard to this clone: The sample carries other DNA sequences with the same CDR3. The gene calls are TRBV6-5 and TRBJ1-2; D unresolved. The V end lost 0 bases, the J end lost 4 bases, and 3 bases lay between the germline ends. The CDR3 has 12 amino acids. Looked up from germline, CDR1 is MNHEY and CDR2 is SVGAGI. This CDR3 reads CASSYSGYGYTF. The CDR3 DNA reads TGTGCCAGCAGTTACTCAGGCTATGGCTACACCTTC.

This chain connects TRBV4-1 to TRBJ2-1; 7 bases line up with TRBD2. Germline CDR1 MGHRA, CDR2 YSYEKL. Losses at the gene ends were 0 bases for V and 7 bases for J; bases not matched to a gene: 12. This CDR3 contains 17 residues. The CDR3 sequence: CASSQEISSGMRNEQFF. The DNA for the CDR3 is TGCGCCAGCAGCCAAGAAATATCCAGCGGGATGAGGAATGAGCAGTTCTTC.

The gene calls are TRBV4-2 and TRBJ1-4; D is possibly TRBD1 (5 bases). V dropped 1 base and J dropped 4 bases, with 13 bases sitting between them. The CDR3 loop spans 16 amino acids. Germline CDR1 is LGHNA and CDR2 is YNFKEQ. The CDR3 DNA reads as TGTGCCAGCAGCCAAGTGCGGTGGCAGGGTAATGAAAAACTGTTTTTT. Encoded protein: CASSQVRWQGNEKLFF.

The chain has TRBV27 and TRBJ2-7, with a tentative D call TRBD1 (5 bases). V was shortened by 5 bases and J by 2 bases, with 13 bases between the two germline ends. This CDR3 has 14 amino acids. CDR1 and CDR2 from the germline V gene are MNHEY and SMNVEV (reference sequence). CDR3 loop: CASSPTVGPYEQYF. The DNA of the CDR3 is TGTGCCAGCAGTCCTACGGTGGGGCCCTACGAGCAGTACTTC.

The genes are TRBV5-1 and TRBJ2-3; 12 bases are a match to TRBD2. The germline gives CDR1 SGHRS, CDR2 YFSETQ. The CDR3 runs 16 residues. V lost 4 bases, J lost 5 bases, and 8 bases stayed unmatched. The CDR3, as DNA: TGCGCCAGCAGCAACAACCTAGCGGGAGGGGGAGATACGCAGTATTTT. This encodes CASSNNLAGGGDTQYF.

The chain is built from TRBV25-1 and TRBJ1-3; D perhaps matches TRBD1 (6 bases). The V gene's germline CDR1 is MGHDK and CDR2 SYGVNS. The V gene lost 3 bases and the J gene lost 2 bases, with 8 bases spanning the gap. This CDR3 has 14 amino acids. The CDR3 region has the DNA TGTGCCAGCAGTGATCCAGGGGCTGGAAACACCATATATTTT. Its protein is CASSDPGAGNTIYF. The full variable domain, completed using reference TRBV25-1 and TRBJ1-3, is EADIYQTPRYLVIGTGKKITLECSQTMGHDKMYWYQQDPGMELHLIHYSYGVNSTEKGDLSSESTVSRIRTEHFPLTLESARPSHTSQYLCASSDPGAGNTIYFGEGSWLTVV.

This clone was seen just once. The chain carries TRBV25-1 and TRBJ2-1; D is unresolved. CDR3 length: 14 amino acids. CDR1 and CDR2 (germline): MGHDK, SYGVNS. The V gene lost 2 bases and the J gene lost 4 bases, with 9 bases spanning the gap. CDR3 bases: TGTGCCAGCAGTGAAGCGGCAACATACAATGAGCAGTTCTTC. It translates to CASSEAATYNEQFF. Based on the CDR3 plus reference TRBV25-1 and TRBJ2-1, the full variable domain is EADIYQTPRYLVIGTGKKITLECSQTMGHDKMYWYQQDPGMELHLIHYSYGVNSTEKGDLSSESTVSRIRTEHFPLTLESARPSHTSQYLCASSEAATYNEQFFGPGTRLTVL.

This chain connects TRBV10-3 to TRBJ2-3, with 9 positions matching TRBD1. After removal of 6 bases from V and 6 bases from J, the junction contained 7 bases not matched to a gene. Germline V gives CDR1 ENHRY, CDR2 SYGVKD. There are 14 residues in the CDR3. The CDR3 sequence: CAISRQGGEDTQYF. The CDR3 DNA reads TGTGCCATCAGCCGACAGGGGGGGGAGGATACGCAGTATTTT.

This chain links TRBV19 with TRBJ1-3; 7 bases align to TRBD1. Trimming took 9 bases from V and 2 from J; bases not matched to a gene: 1. There are 12 residues in the CDR3. Germline V CDR1 and CDR2: LNHDA, SQIVND (reference sequence). The CDR3 loop is CASGTAGNTIYF. The CDR3 DNA is TGTGCCAGCGGGACAGCTGGAAACACCATATATTTT.